Reported below is one T cell receptor (beta chain). This sample is drawn from a study of cytomegalovirus exposure and HLA in healthy donors. The donors belonged to the roughly 120-subject validation cohort, separate from the approximately 670-subject first cohort. Here immunoSEQ multiplex PCR was the method, and the copy in TCRdb shows in-frame clones only, minus some. The data show fewer than 150,000 clones, roughly 90% seen once. The CDR3 runs 15 residues. Looked up from germline, CDR1 is SGDLS and CDR2 is YYNGEE. V lost 1 base to trimming and J lost 0 bases, with 5 bases between them. The sequenced sample was PBMCs. The sequence derives from a man aged 25-45 years in good health and CMV-seronegative. This chain links TRBV9 with TRBJ2-6; no definite D call. Here the CDR3 reads CASSVTSSGANVLTF. For the CDR3, the DNA is TGTGCCAGCAGCGTAACCAGCTCTGGGGCCAACGTCCTGACTTTC.